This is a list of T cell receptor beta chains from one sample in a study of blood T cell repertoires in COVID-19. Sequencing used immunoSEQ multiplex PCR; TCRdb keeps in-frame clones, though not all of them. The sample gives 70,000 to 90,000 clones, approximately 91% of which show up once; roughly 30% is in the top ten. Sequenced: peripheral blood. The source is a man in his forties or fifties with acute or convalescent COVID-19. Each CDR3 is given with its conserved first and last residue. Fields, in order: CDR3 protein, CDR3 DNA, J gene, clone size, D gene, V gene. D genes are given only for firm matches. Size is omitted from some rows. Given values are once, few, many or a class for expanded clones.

CASSSGLDIVPYGYTF	TGTGCCAGCAGCTCAGGGTTGGATATCGTTCCCTATGGCTACACCTTC	TRBJ1-2	.	.	TRBV7-3
CASSQGQGQVFEQYF	TGCGCCAGCAGCCAGGGACAGGGGCAAGTCTTCGAGCAGTACTTC	TRBJ2-7	few	TRBD1	TRBV4-1
CASTPGTGGFTHNGELFF	TGCGCCAGCACCCCCGGGACAGGGGGCTTCACGCATAACGGGGAGCTGTTTTTT	TRBJ2-2	.	TRBD1	TRBV5-1
CASSYRPLRDRVSEQYF	TGTGCCAGCAGCTACAGGCCCCTACGGGACAGGGTATCCGAGCAGTACTTC	TRBJ2-7	.	.	TRBV21-1
CASSPQGSSYGYTF	TGTGCCAGCAGCCCGCAGGGGAGTAGTTATGGCTACACCTTC	TRBJ1-2	.	.	TRBV11-2
CASSPGGYEQYF	TGTGCCAGCAGTCCGGGGGGCTACGAGCAGTACTTC	TRBJ2-7	once	TRBD2	TRBV11-2
CASSFAGRETQYF	TGTGCCAGCAGCTTTGCAGGTCGGGAGACCCAGTACTTC	TRBJ2-5	once	.	TRBV5-5
CASRREMNTEAFF	TGTGCCAGCAGGAGGGAGATGAACACTGAAGCTTTCTTT	TRBJ1-1	.	.	TRBV2
CASNLNRDRGYEQYF	TGTGCCAGCAACCTAAACCGGGACAGGGGTTACGAGCAGTACTTC	TRBJ2-7	.	TRBD1	TRBV7-2
CASGGIGTGMTDTQYF	TGTGCCAGTGGGGGGATCGGGACAGGGATGACAGATACGCAGTATTTT	TRBJ2-3	.	TRBD1	TRBV19
CASSPWTGKSPIDGYTF	TGTGCCAGCAGTCCCTGGACAGGAAAGTCCCCTATCGATGGCTACACCTTC	TRBJ1-2	.	TRBD1	TRBV6-6
CSVSRQGLDTGELFF	TGCAGCGTTTCCCGACAGGGATTGGACACCGGGGAGCTGTTTTTT	TRBJ2-2	.	TRBD1	TRBV29-1
CASSLRLAGPDTQYF	TGTGCCAGCAGTCTCCGACTAGCGGGCCCCGATACGCAGTATTTT	TRBJ2-3	.	TRBD2	TRBV27
CASSVFKGPTGGKNTGELFF	TGTGCCAGCAGCGTATTTAAGGGACCGACGGGGGGGAAGAACACCGGGGAGCTGTTTTTT	TRBJ2-2	.	TRBD2	TRBV9
CASSRTGPPNYGYTF	TGTGCCAGCAGCAGGACAGGGCCCCCTAACTATGGCTACACCTTC	TRBJ1-2	once	TRBD1	TRBV5-5
CASSYRTGHEQFF	TGTGCCAGCAGCTATCGGACAGGGCATGAGCAGTTCTTC	TRBJ2-1	.	TRBD1	TRBV9
CASRSLGTQYF	TGTGCCAGCAGGTCCCTAGGAACCCAGTACTTC	TRBJ2-5	.	.	TRBV6-5
CASSVVVGGPDTQYF	TGTGCCAGCAGCGTAGTAGTTGGGGGCCCAGATACGCAGTATTTT	TRBJ2-3	.	.	TRBV9
CATLEGAYSPLHF	TGTGCCACATTAGAGGGCGCCTATTCACCCCTCCACTTT	TRBJ1-6	.	.	TRBV6-5
CASSKILVAGGRSYNEQFF	TGTGCCAGCAGCAAAATTTTGGTAGCGGGGGGACGGTCCTACAATGAGCAGTTCTTC	TRBJ2-1	.	.	TRBV21-1
CASSFPDRDAEQYF	TGTGCCAGTAGTTTTCCGGACAGGGATGCCGAGCAGTACTTC	TRBJ2-7	.	TRBD1	TRBV19
CASGELGNSPLHF	TGTGCCAGCGGGGAGCTTGGGAATTCACCCCTCCACTTT	TRBJ1-6	.	.	TRBV5-8
CASSQTGAVDTQYF	TGTGCCAGCAGCCAGACAGGGGCAGTCGATACGCAGTATTTT	TRBJ2-3	.	TRBD1	TRBV7-3
CSVEGPRTGGYEQYF	TGCAGCGTTGAAGGCCCGAGGACAGGGGGCTACGAGCAGTACTTC	TRBJ2-7	.	TRBD1	TRBV29-1
CASSLGQGDIQYF	TGTGCCAGCAGCTTGGGACAGGGTGACATTCAGTACTTC	TRBJ2-4	few	TRBD1	TRBV6-6
CASTLRDRGPDEQFF	TGTGCCAGCACTCTCCGGGACAGGGGGCCAGATGAGCAGTTCTTC	TRBJ2-1	.	TRBD1	TRBV6-4
CATSKQDTGELFF	TGTGCCACCAGCAAACAGGACACCGGGGAGCTGTTTTTT	TRBJ2-2	once	.	TRBV15
CASSPATGSSYEQYF	TGTGCCAGCAGCCCCGCGACAGGGAGCTCCTACGAGCAGTACTTC	TRBJ2-7	.	TRBD1	TRBV7-9
CASRPERSYNSPLHF	TGTGCCAGCAGGCCAGAGCGCTCCTATAATTCACCCCTCCACTTT	TRBJ1-6	.	.	TRBV7-9
CASSLSGGFNTGELFF	TGTGCCAGCAGCTTATCGGGGGGCTTTAACACCGGGGAGCTGTTTTTT	TRBJ2-2	.	.	TRBV7-3
CASSSGQFSGANVLTF	TGTGCCAGCAGCTCGGGACAGTTCTCTGGGGCCAACGTCCTGACTTTC	TRBJ2-6	.	TRBD1	TRBV7-3
CASSPLGTGGPANEKLFF	TGTGCCAGTAGTCCTCTAGGGACAGGGGGACCAGCTAATGAAAAACTGTTTTTT	TRBJ1-4	.	TRBD1	TRBV19
CASSPNSDQPQHF	TGTGCCAGTTCCCCGAATTCGGATCAGCCCCAGCATTTT	TRBJ1-5	.	.	TRBV19
CASSLETGKETQYF	TGTGCCAGCAGCTTAGAGACAGGGAAAGAGACCCAGTACTTC	TRBJ2-5	once	TRBD1	TRBV7-8
CASTLDRTSGNTIYF	TGTGCCAGCACCTTGGACAGGACATCGGGAAACACCATATATTTT	TRBJ1-3	once	TRBD1	TRBV3-1/TRBV3-2
CASSFRGEAEAFF	TGTGCCAGCAGCTTCAGGGGAGAAGCTGAAGCTTTCTTT	TRBJ1-1	.	.	TRBV11-2
CSVDGGYNEQFF	TGCAGCGTTGACGGGGGCTACAATGAGCAGTTCTTC	TRBJ2-1	.	.	TRBV29-1
CASSIKGETEAFF	TGTGCCAGCAGTATAAAGGGGGAGACTGAAGCTTTCTTT	TRBJ1-1	.	.	TRBV6-5
CASALRGVDTIYF	TGTGCCAGCGCCCTTCGGGGGGTGGACACCATATATTTT	TRBJ1-3	.	.	TRBV27
CASSFGGGAAETQYF	TGCGCCAGCAGCTTTGGCGGGGGGGCGGCAGAGACCCAGTACTTC	TRBJ2-5	.	TRBD2	TRBV5-1
CASSFKGAVIGTETQYF	TGTGCCAGCAGCTTCAAGGGGGCGGTAATTGGAACGGAGACCCAGTACTTC	TRBJ2-5	.	TRBD1	TRBV7-9
CASSTTGSYEQYF	TGTGCCAGTAGTACGACAGGTTCCTACGAGCAGTACTTC	TRBJ2-7	.	.	TRBV19
CASSQEWLAGAETQYF	TGTGCCAGCAGCCAAGAATGGCTAGCGGGGGCTGAGACCCAGTACTTC	TRBJ2-5	.	TRBD2	TRBV4-2
CASSLSHEWSNTIYF	TGTGCCAGCAGCCTGAGCCATGAATGGTCGAACACCATATATTTT	TRBJ1-3	few	.	TRBV28
CASSPIGQGTYGYTF	TGTGCCAGCTCACCAATCGGACAGGGAACCTATGGCTACACCTTC	TRBJ1-2	.	TRBD1	TRBV18
CASSLNPENEQFF	TGTGCCAGCAGTTTGAATCCGGAGAATGAGCAGTTCTTC	TRBJ2-1	.	.	TRBV12-3/TRBV12-4
CASSLGLAGDLQETQYF	TGTGCCAGCAGCTTGGGACTAGCGGGAGATCTTCAAGAGACCCAGTACTTC	TRBJ2-5	.	TRBD2	TRBV5-6
CASSLGGLSGNTIYF	TGTGCCAGCAGTTTAGGCGGACTCTCTGGAAACACCATATATTTT	TRBJ1-3	.	.	TRBV28
CASSSPGRVNEKLFF	TGTGCCAGCAGTTCTCCCGGCAGGGTTAATGAAAAACTGTTTTTT	TRBJ1-4	.	.	TRBV6-2/TRBV6-3
CASSWGLNTEAFF	TGTGCCAGCAGTTGGGGCCTGAACACTGAAGCTTTCTTT	TRBJ1-1	.	.	TRBV27
CASSLYRDGYTF	TGTGCCAGCAGCTTATACAGGGACGGCTACACCTTC	TRBJ1-2	.	.	TRBV7-2